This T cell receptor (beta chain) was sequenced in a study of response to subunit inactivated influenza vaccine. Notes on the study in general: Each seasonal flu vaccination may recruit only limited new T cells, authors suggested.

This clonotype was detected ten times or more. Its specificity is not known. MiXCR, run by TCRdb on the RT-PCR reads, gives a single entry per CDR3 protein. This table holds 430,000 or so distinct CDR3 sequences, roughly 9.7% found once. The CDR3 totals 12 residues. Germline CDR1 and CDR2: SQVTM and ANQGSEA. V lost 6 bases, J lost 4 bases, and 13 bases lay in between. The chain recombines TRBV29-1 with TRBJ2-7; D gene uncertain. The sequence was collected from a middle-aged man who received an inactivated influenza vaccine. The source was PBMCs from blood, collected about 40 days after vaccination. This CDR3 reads CSVLDGSYEQYF. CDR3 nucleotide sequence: TGCAGCGTCCTAGATGGGTCTTACGAGCAGTACTTC.